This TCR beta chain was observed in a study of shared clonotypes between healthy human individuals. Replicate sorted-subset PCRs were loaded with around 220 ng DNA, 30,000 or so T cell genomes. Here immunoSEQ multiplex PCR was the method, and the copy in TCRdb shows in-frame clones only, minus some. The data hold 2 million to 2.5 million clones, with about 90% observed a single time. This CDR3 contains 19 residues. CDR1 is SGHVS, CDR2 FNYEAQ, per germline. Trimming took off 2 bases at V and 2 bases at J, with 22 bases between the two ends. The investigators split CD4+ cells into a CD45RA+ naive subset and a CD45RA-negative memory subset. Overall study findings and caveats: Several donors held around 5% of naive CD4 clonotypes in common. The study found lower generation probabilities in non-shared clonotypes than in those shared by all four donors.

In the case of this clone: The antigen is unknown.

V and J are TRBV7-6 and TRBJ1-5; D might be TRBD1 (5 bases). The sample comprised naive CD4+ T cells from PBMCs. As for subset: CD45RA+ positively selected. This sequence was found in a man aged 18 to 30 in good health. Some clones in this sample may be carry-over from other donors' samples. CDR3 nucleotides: TGTGCCAGCAGCTTAATAATGGCAGGGTCCTCTGGCGGCAATCAGCCCCAGCATTTT. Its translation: CASSLIMAGSSGGNQPQHF.